This paragraph reports one T cell receptor beta chain. There is no known antigen for this receptor. This may arise from a read error, as a much more abundant clone is one base away. Library preparation employed PCR. The run used a NextSeq 500. Preparation of bulk TCR libraries followed a previously described approach, with the TCR primers listed in Table S5. Purification of total RNA was performed with the Qiagen AllPrep DNA/RNA kit. Reads from multiple sequencing runs of the same library were pooled before analysis. Per the original workflow: Reads were retained only if an exact TCR constant sequence was present, and the retained reads were trimmed to 150 nt and grouped according to their 12-nt molecular barcodes. Reads within each barcode group were sub-clustered using a 15% Levenshtein threshold, and quality-weighted consensus sequences were constructed for each RNA molecule. Non-functional sequences were removed, as were lower-count sequences one edit away from another. On the basis of fitting two negative binomial distributions, barcode sub-clusters with fewer than 20% of the maximum read count were discarded. TCRdb redid the processing of the public reads, applying fastp at Q25 and MiXCR, and retained in-frame beta chains. Rows with a matching CDR3 protein are joined into one entry that keeps the most common DNA and genes. TCRdb's processing, not the authors' own work, is the source of the V and J calls. The sample table holds about half a million distinct CDR3 sequences, of which under 30% were seen once. The ten largest clonotypes hold around 0.76% of the sample.

The germline V gene (reference sequence) gives CDR1 as DFQATT and CDR2 as SNEGSKA. The CDR3 covers 14 residues, taking in both the cysteine and the phenylalanine. The CDR3 DNA has 42 bases and is translated from base 1. Libraries of naive CD8 T cells were built from approximately 20,000 to 1,000,000 sorted cells, with 10%, 30% or 50% of the purified RNA used. Naive CD8 T cells, defined as CD8+CD4-CCR7+CD45RA+, were FACS-sorted into RLT Plus buffer on a BD FACSAria II. Detection sensitivity was tested by spiking Jurkat RNA equal to around 11 TCR copies' worth into samples containing 20,000-1,000,000 naive CD8 T cells. CD8 T cells were enriched using RosetteSep CD8+ T Cell Enrichment Cocktail and Ficoll-Paque, and the enriched cells then underwent ACK red cell lysis. The data derive from a study of molecular identifiers for immune sequencing clone quantification (dated by TCRdb to the late 2010s). With regard to the full study: For a replicate experiment, RNA from roughly 18,000 or 92,000 naive CD8 T cells was divided into five aliquots, and four of the five aliquots were sequenced. CD8 T cells were used in a methods study to benchmark molecular-identifier clustering-based TCR repertoire sequencing (MIDCIRS) and TCR RNA copy counting.

Broad study findings and their caveats: Modeling indicated around 3.2 TCR RNA copies recovered per cell, compared with 7.5 to 10 by digital PCR, which implies a capture efficiency of approximately 30%. Without barcode sub-clustering, chimeric consensus sequences inflated TCR diversity; chimeras reached as high as 47%. In CMV-specific effector cells, over 99% of molecules were held by clones above 20 RNA copies, whereas under 1% of molecules were held by such clones in naive cells. The naive libraries included spiked-in Jurkat TCR RNA (roughly eleven copies' worth), and this Jurkat TCR RNA is not part of the donor repertoire. Identical TCR molecules sharing a barcode could cause highly expanded clone sizes to be underestimated. Even against a background of about a million naive CD8 T cells, spiked-in Jurkat TCR RNA amounting to a single cell's worth was reported to be detectable.

Sequencing used naive CD8+ T cells from blood, with Jurkat cell RNA spiked in. The sample's cell subset or site label, decoded: FACS-sorted CD8+CD4-CCR7+CD45RA+ naive T cells. This TCR came from a human donor in good health. Some libraries in this study had Jurkat cell RNA spiked in. The chain employs TRBV20-1 and TRBJ2-1; 9 middle bases align to TRBD2. The encoded CDR3 is CGASGTAAYNEQFF. The DNA sequence follows: TGCGGTGCTAGCGGGACAGCGGCCTACAATGAGCAGTTCTTC.